This TCR beta chain came from a study of cytomegalovirus exposure and HLA in healthy donors. PCR amplification relied on 60 Vbeta primers (plus 13 Jbeta primers). The method was immunoSEQ multiplex PCR; TCRdb's version includes in-frame clones alone and lacks a portion of them. The table lists more than 90,000 clones, approximately 77% of them singletons. There are a few counts of this clone. The CDR3 contains 12 residues. Germline CDR1 reads SGHTA; CDR2 reads FQGNSA. Trimming cost V 1 base and J 4 bases, with 4 bases left between them. The material sequenced was PBMCs. This chain links TRBV7-2 with TRBJ1-2; D ambiguous. The origin of this receptor is a female donor in good health and CMV-seronegative. The CDR3 bases are TGTGCCAGCAGCTTAGGAGTCTATGGCTACACCTTC. Translated, it gives CASSLGVYGYTF.